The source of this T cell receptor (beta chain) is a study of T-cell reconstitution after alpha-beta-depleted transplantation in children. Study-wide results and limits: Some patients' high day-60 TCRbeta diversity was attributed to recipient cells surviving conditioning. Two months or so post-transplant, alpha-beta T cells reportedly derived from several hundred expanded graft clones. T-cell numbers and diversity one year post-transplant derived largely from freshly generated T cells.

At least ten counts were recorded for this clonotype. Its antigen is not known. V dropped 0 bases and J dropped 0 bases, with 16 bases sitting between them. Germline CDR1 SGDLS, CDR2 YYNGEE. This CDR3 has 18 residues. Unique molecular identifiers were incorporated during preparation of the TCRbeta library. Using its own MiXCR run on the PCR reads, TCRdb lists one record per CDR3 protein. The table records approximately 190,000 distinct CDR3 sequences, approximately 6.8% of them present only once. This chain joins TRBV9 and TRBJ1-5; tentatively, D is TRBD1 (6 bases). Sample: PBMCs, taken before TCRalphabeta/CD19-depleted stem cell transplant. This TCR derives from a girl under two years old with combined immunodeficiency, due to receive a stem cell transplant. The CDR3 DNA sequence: TGTGCCAGCAGCGTAGTAGTGGGGACACCGTATAGCAATCAGCCCCAGCATTTT. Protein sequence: CASSVVVGTPYSNQPQHF.